These 21 T cell receptor beta chains originate from one sample sequenced in a study of Ad26.COV2.S vaccination and SARS-CoV-2 variants. The treatment here: roughly 20 received Ad26.COV2.S at low or high dose, single or two shots; 5 received placebo; per-sample allocation not given. The samples were gathered on day 63 after the first injection of vaccine or placebo. Sequencing used immunoSEQ multiplex PCR; TCRdb keeps in-frame clones, though not all of them. The top ten clones hold around 1.8% of a sample with hundreds of thousands of clones, 92% of them seen once. The material was peripheral blood, obtained in a trial of Ad26.COV2.S vaccine versus placebo. All receptors come from a person between 18 and 59 years old who received the Ad26.COV2.S COVID-19 vaccine or a placebo.

The chain couples TRBV18 to TRBJ1-4; D possibly corresponds to TRBD1 (6 bases). Germline V gene sequence: CDR1 KGHSH, CDR2 LQKENI. This CDR3 spans 15 amino acids. Deletions cut 2 bases from V and 0 bases from J, with 7 bases between. DNA of the CDR3: TGTGCCAGCTCACCAGGGACAACAACTAATGAAAAACTGTTTTTT. This sequence encodes CASSPGTTTNEKLFF.

This clone was detected only a few times. The rearrangement joins TRBV5-8 to TRBJ1-5, with TRBD1 matching 7 bases. Germline CDR1 reads SGHTS; CDR2 reads YDEGEE. Trimming took 4 bases from V and 3 from J; bases not matched to a gene: 7. The CDR3 is 15 amino acids. CDR3 nucleotide sequence: TGTGCCAGCAGCCGATGGGACAGAGACAATCAGCCCCAGCATTTT. Translated: CASSRWDRDNQPQHF.

The chain is built from TRBV18 and TRBJ2-5; tentative D call: TRBD2 (5 bases). V was cut by 2 bases and J by 3 bases, with 10 bases left in between. The CDR3 has 14 residues. Germline V gives CDR1 KGHSH, CDR2 LQKENI. The CDR3 sequence: CASSPSWGEETQYF. Here the CDR3 DNA reads TGTGCCAGCTCACCATCGTGGGGAGAAGAGACCCAGTACTTC.

V usage is TRBV7-2 and J usage is TRBJ2-3; no reliable D call. Germline CDR1 reads SGHTA; CDR2 reads FQGNSA. V dropped 5 bases and J dropped 0 bases, with 6 bases sitting between them. There are 13 residues in the CDR3. The CDR3 loop is CASSPWSTDTQYF. The CDR3 region has the DNA TGTGCCAGCAGCCCGTGGAGCACAGATACGCAGTATTTT.

The genes are TRBV6-2 or TRBV6-3 and TRBJ2-3, with D maybe TRBD1 (7 bases). Deletions cut 3 bases from V and 2 bases from J, with 15 bases between. Germline CDR1 is MNHEY and CDR2 is SVGEGT. CDR3 size: 16 residues. CDR3 sequence (DNA): TGTGCCAGCAGTTATCCACAGGGGACTTACACAGATACGCAGTATTTT. Protein sequence: CASSYPQGTYTDTQYF.

The V and J genes are TRBV19 and TRBJ2-5, with a possible D match to TRBD2 (6 bases). The V and J ends lost 7 bases and 0 bases respectively, with 15 bases between them. The CDR3 loop spans 15 amino acids. Germline CDR1 reads LNHDA; CDR2 reads SQIVND (reference sequence). CDR3 in amino acids: CASTPWAGNQETQYF. In nucleotides, the CDR3 is TGTGCCAGTACCCCCTGGGCGGGGAACCAAGAGACCCAGTACTTC.

The rearrangement joins TRBV4-1 to TRBJ1-1; 9 positions agree with TRBD1. This CDR3 region has 13 residues. Per the germline V gene, CDR1 is MGHRA and CDR2 is YSYEKL. The V and J ends lost 4 bases and 6 bases, in that order; junction bases with no gene match: 3. The DNA of the CDR3 is TGCGCCAGCAGCCTACAGGGGGCATCTGAAGCTTTCTTT. This encodes CASSLQGASEAFF.

The chain links TRBV5-4 to TRBJ2-1, with D perhaps TRBD1 (6 bases). The CDR3 is 12 amino acids. Trimming took 2 bases from V and 9 from J, leaving 9 bases between them. Germline lookup yields CDR1 SGHNT and CDR2 YYREEE (reference sequence). For the CDR3, the DNA is TGTGCCAGCAGCTTACAGGGCAGTGAGCAGTTCTTC. This codes for CASSLQGSEQFF.

The CDR3 region is CASSPPLAGTSYGYTF. CDR3 coding DNA: TGTGCCAGCTCACCACCCTTGGCGGGGACCTCCTATGGCTACACCTTC. The chain carries TRBV18 and TRBJ1-2, with D perhaps matching TRBD1 (5 bases). CDR1 is KGHSH, CDR2 LQKENI, per germline. The CDR3 runs to 16 residues. V lost 0 bases, J lost 4 bases, and 15 bases lay in between.

The V call is TRBV20-1, the J call TRBJ2-7; D unclear. From germline, CDR1 is DFQATT and CDR2 SNEGSKA (reference sequence). V was cut by 5 bases and J by 6 bases, with 5 bases left in between. The CDR3 length is 9 residues. CDR3 in DNA: TGCAGTGCTTCGGTCGAGCAGTACTTC. Encoded protein: CSASVEQYF.

This clone was counted a single time. V is TRBV19 and J is TRBJ2-7, with 9 nucleotides matching TRBD2. The germline gives CDR1 LNHDA, CDR2 SQIVND (reference sequence). This CDR3 contains 15 residues. V shed 5 bases and J 3 bases; nucleotides not matched to a gene: 8. CDR3 bases: TGTGCCAGTAGTCGTGTCGGTAGCGGGGGCTACGAGCAGTACTTC. Translation gives CASSRVGSGGYEQYF.

This clone was detected only a few times. V is TRBV7-9 and J is TRBJ1-2; D not resolved. The CDR3 covers 15 residues. CDR1 and CDR2 (germline): SEHNR, FQNEAQ (reference sequence). Deletions cut 5 bases from V and 4 bases from J, with 17 bases between. CDR3: CASSTNEGPIYGYTF. In nucleotides, the CDR3 is TGTGCCAGCAGCACAAACGAGGGCCCTATCTATGGCTACACCTTC.

The genes are TRBV19 and TRBJ1-5, with a possible D match to TRBD1 (5 bases). CDR3 length equals 15 residues. Trimming shortened V by 6 bases and J by 0 bases, and 12 bases separated the two germline ends. Germline V CDR1 and CDR2: LNHDA, SQIVND (reference sequence). Here the CDR3 DNA reads TGTGCCAGTAGGCCCCAGGGATATAGCAATCAGCCCCAGCATTTT. Its translation is CASRPQGYSNQPQHF.

The chain has TRBV25-1 and TRBJ2-3; the D gene is possibly TRBD1 (5 bases). The V gene's germline CDR1 is MGHDK and CDR2 SYGVNS. V was clipped by 1 base and J by 3 bases, with 11 bases between them. This CDR3 is built from 15 residues. The CDR3 bases are TGTGCCAGCAGTGAATGGGGCAGGGCAACAGATACGCAGTATTTT. Amino acids: CASSEWGRATDTQYF.

The chain combines TRBV6-2 or TRBV6-3 with TRBJ2-4, with TRBD2 matching over 8 bases. The CDR3 runs to 14 residues. The germline CDR1 and CDR2 sequences are MNHEY and SVGEGT. The trim removed 6 bases at V and 9 bases at J, leaving 10 bases unmatched. The CDR3 nucleotides are TGTGCCAGCAGCCCGGGGGGGCCAACTACCATTCAGTACTTC. The encoded protein is CASSPGGPTTIQYF.

This chain joins TRBV10-2 and TRBJ2-5; a weak D match, TRBD1 (6 bases). Trimming pared 4 bases from V and 5 bases from J, leaving 14 bases between. The germline gives CDR1 WSHSY, CDR2 SAAADI. The CDR3 consists of 14 residues. The CDR3 sequence: CASSGGGSWETQYF. Here the CDR3 DNA reads TGCGCCAGCAGTGGAGGGGGATCATGGGAGACCCAGTACTTC.

This CDR3 is CASRGADRANYGYTF. The CDR3 DNA reads TGCGCCAGCCGAGGCGCGGACAGGGCTAACTATGGCTACACCTTC. The chain is built from TRBV10-2 and TRBJ1-2, with 8 nucleotides matching TRBD1. V shed 8 bases, J shed 0 bases, and the junction held 8 bases outside the gene matches. CDR1 is WSHSY, CDR2 SAAADI, per germline. This CDR3 region has 15 residues.

This chain connects TRBV27 to TRBJ2-1, with TRBD1 as a possible D gene (5 bases). CDR1 MNHEY and CDR2 SMNVEV come from the germline V gene (reference sequence). The CDR3 runs 19 residues. The ends were cut back, 6 bases at V and 4 bases at J, with 28 bases in the middle. The CDR3 region is CASSPDSFLPSETYNEQFF. The CDR3 DNA is TGTGCCAGCAGCCCAGACAGTTTTCTTCCCTCAGAAACATACAATGAGCAGTTCTTC.

CDR3 in amino acids: CATSDRANEQFF. As DNA, the CDR3 is TGTGCCACCAGTGACCGCGCCAATGAGCAGTTCTTC. The rearrangement joins TRBV24-1 to TRBJ2-1; the D is unclear. This CDR3 region has 12 residues. CDR1 and CDR2 from the germline V gene are KGHDR and SFDVKD. V was pared by 4 bases and J by 6 bases, with 6 bases between.

This rearrangement joins TRBV18 to TRBJ1-3, with TRBD1 as a possible D gene (6 bases). The CDR3 sequence is 15 residues long. The V end was cut by 4 bases, the J end by 8 bases, with 18 bases between. CDR1 and CDR2 from the germline V gene are KGHSH and LQKENI. The CDR3 DNA follows: TGTGCCAGCTCACTCCGGTCAGGGGCCCCCGACACCATATATTTT. It encodes CASSLRSGAPDTIYF.

The chain links TRBV4-1 to TRBJ2-7, with D perhaps matching TRBD1 (5 bases). Trimming shortened V by 2 bases and J by 1 base, and 12 bases separated the two germline ends. The CDR3 length is 15 residues. CDR1 is MGHRA, CDR2 YSYEKL, per germline. The CDR3 sequence is CASSQLQGGSYEQYF. The CDR3 DNA is TGCGCCAGCAGCCAACTTCAGGGTGGATCCTACGAGCAGTACTTC.